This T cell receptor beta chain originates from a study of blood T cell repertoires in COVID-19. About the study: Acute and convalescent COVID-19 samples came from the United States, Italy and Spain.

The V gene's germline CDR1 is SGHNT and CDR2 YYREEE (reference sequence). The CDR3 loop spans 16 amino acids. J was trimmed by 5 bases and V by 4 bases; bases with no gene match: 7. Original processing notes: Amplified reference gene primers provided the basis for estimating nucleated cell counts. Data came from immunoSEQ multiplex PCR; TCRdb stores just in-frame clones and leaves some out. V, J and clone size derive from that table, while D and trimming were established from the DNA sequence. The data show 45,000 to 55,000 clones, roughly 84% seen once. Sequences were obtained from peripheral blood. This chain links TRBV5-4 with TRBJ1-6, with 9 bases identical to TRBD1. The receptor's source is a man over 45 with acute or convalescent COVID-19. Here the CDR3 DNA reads TGTGCCAGCAGCCCGGGGACAGGGAAAGATAATTCACCCCTCCACTTT. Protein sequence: CASSPGTGKDNSPLHF. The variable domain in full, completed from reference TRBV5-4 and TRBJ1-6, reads ETGVTQSPTHLIKTRGQQVTLRCSSQSGHNTVSWYQQALGQGPQFIFQYYREEENGRGNFPPRFSGLQFPNYSSELNVNALELDDSALYLCASSPGTGKDNSPLHFGNGTRLTVT.